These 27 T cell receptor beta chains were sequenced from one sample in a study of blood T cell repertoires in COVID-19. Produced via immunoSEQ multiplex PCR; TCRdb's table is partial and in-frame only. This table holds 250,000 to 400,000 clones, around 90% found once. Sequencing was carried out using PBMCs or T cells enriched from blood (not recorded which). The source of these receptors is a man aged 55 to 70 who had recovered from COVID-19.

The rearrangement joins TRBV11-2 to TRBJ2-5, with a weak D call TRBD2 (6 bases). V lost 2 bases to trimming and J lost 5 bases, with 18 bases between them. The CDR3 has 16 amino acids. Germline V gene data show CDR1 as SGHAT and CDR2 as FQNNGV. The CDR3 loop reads CASSLNIKGRGETQYF. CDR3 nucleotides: TGTGCCAGCAGCTTAAATATAAAGGGTCGGGGGGAGACCCAGTACTTC. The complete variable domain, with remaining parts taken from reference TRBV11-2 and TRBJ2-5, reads EAGVAQSPRYKIIEKRQSVAFWCNPISGHATLYWYQQILGQGPKLLIQFQNNGVVDDSQLPKDRFSAERLKGVDSTLKIQPAKLEDSAVYLCASSLNIKGRGETQYFGPGTRLLVL.

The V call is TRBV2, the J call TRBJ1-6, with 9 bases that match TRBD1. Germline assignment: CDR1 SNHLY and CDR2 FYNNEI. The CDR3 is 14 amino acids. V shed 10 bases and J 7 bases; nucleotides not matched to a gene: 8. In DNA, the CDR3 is TGTGCCAATTCTCGGGACAGGGTAAATTCACCCCTCCACTTT. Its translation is CANSRDRVNSPLHF.

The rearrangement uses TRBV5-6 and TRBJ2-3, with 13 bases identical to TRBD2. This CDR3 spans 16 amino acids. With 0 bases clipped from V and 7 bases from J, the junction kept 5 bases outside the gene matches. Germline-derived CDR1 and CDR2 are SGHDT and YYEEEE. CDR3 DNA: TGTGCCAGCAGCTTGGCCGGACTAGCGGGAGCAAATACGCAGTATTTT. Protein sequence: CASSLAGLAGANTQYF.

The CDR3 region is CASSLTGTGGYEQYF. DNA for the CDR3: TGTGCCAGCAGCTTAACCGGGACAGGGGGCTACGAGCAGTACTTC. This chain uses TRBV5-6 with TRBJ2-7; 11 nucleotides line up with TRBD1. This CDR3 spans 15 amino acids. Germline-derived CDR1 and CDR2 are SGHDT and YYEEEE. V lost 2 bases to trimming and J lost 3 bases; unmatched junction nucleotides: 4.

The CDR3 sequence is CSVDRSGQGNEAFF. For the CDR3, the DNA is TGCAGCGTTGACCGCTCGGGACAGGGGAATGAAGCTTTCTTT. This chain uses TRBV29-1 with TRBJ1-1; TRBD1 agrees at 10 bases. The germline V gene encodes CDR1 SQVTM and CDR2 ANQGSEA. This CDR3 is 14 amino acids long. V was pared by 3 bases and J by 7 bases, with 8 bases of the junction left unmatched.

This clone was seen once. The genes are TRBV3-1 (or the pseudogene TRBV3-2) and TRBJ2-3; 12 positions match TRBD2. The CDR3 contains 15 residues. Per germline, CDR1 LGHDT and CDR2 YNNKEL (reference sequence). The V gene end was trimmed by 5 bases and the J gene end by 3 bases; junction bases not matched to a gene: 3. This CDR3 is CASSWTSGETDTQYF. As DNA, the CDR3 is TGTGCCAGCAGCTGGACTAGCGGGGAAACAGATACGCAGTATTTT.

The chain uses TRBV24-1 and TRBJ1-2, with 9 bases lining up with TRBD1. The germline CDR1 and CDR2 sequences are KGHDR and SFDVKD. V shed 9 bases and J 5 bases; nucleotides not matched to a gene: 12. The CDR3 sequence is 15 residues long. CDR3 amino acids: CATSTGGTGRYGYTF. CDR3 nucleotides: TGTGCCACCTCAACCGGCGGGACAGGGAGATATGGCTACACCTTC.

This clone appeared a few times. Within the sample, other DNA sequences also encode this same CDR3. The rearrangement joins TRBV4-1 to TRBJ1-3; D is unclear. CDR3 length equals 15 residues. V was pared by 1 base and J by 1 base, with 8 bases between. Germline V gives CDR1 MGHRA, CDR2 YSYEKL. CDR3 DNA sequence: TGCGCCAGCAGCCAAGGCCGGGGATCTGGAAACACCATATATTTT. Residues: CASSQGRGSGNTIYF.

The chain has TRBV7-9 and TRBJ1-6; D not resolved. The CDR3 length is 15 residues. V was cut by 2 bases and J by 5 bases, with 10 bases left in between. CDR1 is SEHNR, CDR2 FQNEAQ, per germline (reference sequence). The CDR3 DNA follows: TGTGCCAGCAGCTTAAACTCGGTCGATAATTCACCCCTCCACTTT. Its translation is CASSLNSVDNSPLHF. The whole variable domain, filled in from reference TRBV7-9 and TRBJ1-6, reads DTGVSQNPRHKITKRGQNVTFRCDPISEHNRLYWYRQTLGQGPEFLTYFQNEAQLEKSRLLSDRFSAERPKGSFSTLEIQRTEQGDSAMYLCASSLNSVDNSPLHFGNGTRLTVT.

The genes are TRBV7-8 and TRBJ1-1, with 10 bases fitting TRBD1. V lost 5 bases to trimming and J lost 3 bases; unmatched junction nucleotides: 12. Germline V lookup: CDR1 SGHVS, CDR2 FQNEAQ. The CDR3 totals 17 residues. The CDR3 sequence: CASSHRDRGATDTEAFF. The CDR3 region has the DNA TGTGCCAGCAGCCACCGGGACAGGGGAGCCACAGACACTGAAGCTTTCTTT.

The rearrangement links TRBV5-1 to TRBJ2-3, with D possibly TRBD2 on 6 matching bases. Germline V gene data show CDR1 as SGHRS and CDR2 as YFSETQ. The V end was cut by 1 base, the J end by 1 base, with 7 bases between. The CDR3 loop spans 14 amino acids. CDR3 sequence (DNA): TGCGCCAGCAGCTTGTTAGCGGGCACAGATACGCAGTATTTT. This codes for CASSLLAGTDTQYF. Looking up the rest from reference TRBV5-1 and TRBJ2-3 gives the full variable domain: KAGVTQTPRYLIKTRGQQVTLSCSPISGHRSVSWYQQTPGQGLQFLFEYFSETQRNKGNFPGRFSGRQFSNSRSEMNVSTLELGDSALYLCASSLLAGTDTQYFGPGTRLTVL.

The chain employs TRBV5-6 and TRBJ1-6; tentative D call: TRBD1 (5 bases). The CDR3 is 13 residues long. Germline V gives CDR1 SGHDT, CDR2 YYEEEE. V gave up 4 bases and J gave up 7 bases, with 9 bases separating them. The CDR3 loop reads CASSPGVNSPLHF. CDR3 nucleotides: TGTGCCAGCAGCCCGGGGGTAAATTCACCCCTCCACTTT.

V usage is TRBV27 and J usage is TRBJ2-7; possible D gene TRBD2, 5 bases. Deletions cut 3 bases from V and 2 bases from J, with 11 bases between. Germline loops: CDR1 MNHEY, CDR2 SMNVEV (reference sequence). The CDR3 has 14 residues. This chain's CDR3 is CASSFTDSTYEQYF. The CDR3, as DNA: TGTGCCAGCAGTTTTACGGACTCCACCTACGAGCAGTACTTC.

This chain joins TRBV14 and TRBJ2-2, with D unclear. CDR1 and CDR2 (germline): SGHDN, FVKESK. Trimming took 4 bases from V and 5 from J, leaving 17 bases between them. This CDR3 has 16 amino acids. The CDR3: CASSPRGQLITGELFF. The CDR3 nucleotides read TGTGCCAGCAGCCCGCGTGGGCAGCTGATAACCGGGGAGCTGTTTTTT.

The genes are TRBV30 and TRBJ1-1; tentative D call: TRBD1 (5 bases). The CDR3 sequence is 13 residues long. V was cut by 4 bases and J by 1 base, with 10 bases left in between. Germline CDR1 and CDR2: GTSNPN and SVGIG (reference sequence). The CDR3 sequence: CAWTRGGNTEAFF. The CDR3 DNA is TGTGCCTGGACCCGCGGGGGGAACACTGAAGCTTTCTTT.

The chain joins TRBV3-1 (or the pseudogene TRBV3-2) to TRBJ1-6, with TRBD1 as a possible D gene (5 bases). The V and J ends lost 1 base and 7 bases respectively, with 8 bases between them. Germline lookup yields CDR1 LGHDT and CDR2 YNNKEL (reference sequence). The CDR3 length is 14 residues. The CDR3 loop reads CASSQVGANSPLHF. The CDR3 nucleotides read TGTGCCAGCAGCCAAGTAGGGGCCAATTCACCCCTCCACTTT.

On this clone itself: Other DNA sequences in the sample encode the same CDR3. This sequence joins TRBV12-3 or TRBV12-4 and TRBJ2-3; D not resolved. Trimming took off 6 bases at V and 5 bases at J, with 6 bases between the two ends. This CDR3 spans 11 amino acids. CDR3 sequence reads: CASSPRDTQYF. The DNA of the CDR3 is TGTGCCAGCAGCCCTAGAGATACGCAGTATTTT.

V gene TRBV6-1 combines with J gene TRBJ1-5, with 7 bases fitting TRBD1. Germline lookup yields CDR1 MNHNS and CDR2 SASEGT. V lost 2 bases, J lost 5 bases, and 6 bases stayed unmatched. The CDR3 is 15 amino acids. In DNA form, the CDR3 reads TGTGCCAGCAGTGAACCAAGACAGGGTCATCAGCCCCAGCATTTT. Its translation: CASSEPRQGHQPQHF.

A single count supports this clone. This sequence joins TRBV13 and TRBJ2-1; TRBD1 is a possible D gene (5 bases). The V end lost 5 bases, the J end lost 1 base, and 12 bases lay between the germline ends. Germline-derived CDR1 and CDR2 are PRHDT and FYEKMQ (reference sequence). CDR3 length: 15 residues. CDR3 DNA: TGTGCCAGCAGCAAAAGGGGTGGGTCCTACAATGAGCAGTTCTTC. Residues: CASSKRGGSYNEQFF. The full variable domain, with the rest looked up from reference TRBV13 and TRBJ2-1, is AAGVIQSPRHLIKEKRETATLKCYPIPRHDTVYWYQQGPGQDPQFLISFYEKMQSDKGSIPDRFSAQQFSDYHSELNMSSLELGDSALYFCASSKRGGSYNEQFFGPGTRLTVL.

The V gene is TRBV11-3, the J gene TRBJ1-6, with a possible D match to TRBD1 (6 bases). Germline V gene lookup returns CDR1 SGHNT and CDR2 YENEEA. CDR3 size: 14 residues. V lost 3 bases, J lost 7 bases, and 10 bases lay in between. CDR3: CASSLDSQNSPLHF. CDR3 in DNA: TGTGCCAGCAGCTTGGACAGCCAGAATTCACCCCTCCACTTT.

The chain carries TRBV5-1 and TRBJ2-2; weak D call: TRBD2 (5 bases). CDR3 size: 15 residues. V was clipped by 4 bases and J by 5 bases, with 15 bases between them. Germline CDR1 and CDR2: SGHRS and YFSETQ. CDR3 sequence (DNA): TGCGCCAGCAGCGTCTCGGGGTCTGGGACCGGGGAGCTGTTTTTT. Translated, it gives CASSVSGSGTGELFF.

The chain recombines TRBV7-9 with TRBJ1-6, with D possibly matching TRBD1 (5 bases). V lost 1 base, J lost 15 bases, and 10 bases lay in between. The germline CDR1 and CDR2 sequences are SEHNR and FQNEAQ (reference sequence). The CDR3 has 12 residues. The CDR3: CASSLGSGGLHF. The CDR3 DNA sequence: TGTGCCAGCAGCTTAGGCTCCGGGGGCCTCCACTTT. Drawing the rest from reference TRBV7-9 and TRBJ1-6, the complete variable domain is DTGVSQNPRHKITKRGQNVTFRCDPISEHNRLYWYRQTLGQGPEFLTYFQNEAQLEKSRLLSDRFSAERPKGSFSTLEIQRTEQGDSAMYLCASSLGSGGLHFGNGTRLTVT.

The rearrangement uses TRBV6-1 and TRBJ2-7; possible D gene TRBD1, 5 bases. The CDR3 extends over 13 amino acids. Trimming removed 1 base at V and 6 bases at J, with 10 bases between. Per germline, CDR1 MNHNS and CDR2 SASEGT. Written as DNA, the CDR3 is TGTGCCAGCAGTGAAGTCGACAGATCCGAGCAGTACTTC. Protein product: CASSEVDRSEQYF.

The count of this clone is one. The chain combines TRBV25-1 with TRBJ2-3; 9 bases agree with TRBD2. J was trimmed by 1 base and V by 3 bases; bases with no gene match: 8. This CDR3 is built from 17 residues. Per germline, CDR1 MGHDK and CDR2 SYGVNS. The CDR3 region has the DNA TGTGCCAGCAGTGACTCCTATAGCGGGAGTGGCACAGATACGCAGTATTTT. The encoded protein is CASSDSYSGSGTDTQYF.

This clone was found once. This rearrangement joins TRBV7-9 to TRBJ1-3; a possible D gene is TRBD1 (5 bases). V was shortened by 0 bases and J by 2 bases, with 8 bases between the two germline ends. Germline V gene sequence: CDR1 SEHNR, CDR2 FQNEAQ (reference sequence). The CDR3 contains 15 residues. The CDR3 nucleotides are TGTGCCAGCAGCTTAGCACAGGACCCTGGAAACACCATATATTTT. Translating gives CASSLAQDPGNTIYF. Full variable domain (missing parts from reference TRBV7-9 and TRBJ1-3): DTGVSQNPRHKITKRGQNVTFRCDPISEHNRLYWYRQTLGQGPEFLTYFQNEAQLEKSRLLSDRFSAERPKGSFSTLEIQRTEQGDSAMYLCASSLAQDPGNTIYFGEGSWLTVV.

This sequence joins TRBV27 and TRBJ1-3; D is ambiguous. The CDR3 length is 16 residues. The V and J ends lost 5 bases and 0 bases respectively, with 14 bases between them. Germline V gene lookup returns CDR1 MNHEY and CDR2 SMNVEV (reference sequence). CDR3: CASSPLGDPSGNTIYF. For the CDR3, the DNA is TGTGCCAGCAGTCCCCTCGGAGACCCCTCTGGAAACACCATATATTTT.

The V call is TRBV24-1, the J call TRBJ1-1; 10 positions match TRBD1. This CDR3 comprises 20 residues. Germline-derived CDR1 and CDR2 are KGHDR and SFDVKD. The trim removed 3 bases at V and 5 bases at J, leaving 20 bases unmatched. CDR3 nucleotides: TGTGCCACCAGTGATGTACGGACAGGGGGTCTCCTCGCTGGGCATACTGAAGCTTTCTTT. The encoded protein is CATSDVRTGGLLAGHTEAFF.